This T cell receptor (beta chain) was identified in a study of human T cells and chemical hapten exposure. Overall study context: Readings were taken at 6 days from patch tests that had applied 0.01% DPC to the upper back.

The length of the CDR3 is 16 residues. The V end was cut by 5 bases, the J end by 1 base, with 15 bases between. Germline loops: CDR1 MNHEY, CDR2 SVGAGI. In TCRdb, the RACE reads were re-called with MiXCR into one record per CDR3 protein. The sample shows 120,000 or so distinct CDR3 sequences, approximately 13% of them seen only once. As to this clonotype: Its matching antigen is unknown.

General study points: Expanded TCRs made up significantly more big CDR3 similarity clusters than controls did.

Time point indicated: pre-sensitization, week 0. Treatment reported: therapeutic diphenylcyclopropenone sensitization with weekly scalp DPC. The chain has TRBV6-5 and TRBJ1-3, with D unclear. This sequence originates from a woman younger than 30 with alopecia areata. Some clones in this sample may be carry-over from other donors' samples. Sequencing used whole blood, obtained in connection with sensitization to the hapten diphenylcyclopropenone (DPC). The CDR3 DNA is TGTGCCAGCAGTCGTAACAAGTTCCGTTCTGGAAACACCATATATTTT. This translates into CASSRNKFRSGNTIYF.